The 25 T cell receptor beta chains below all came from one sample that was sequenced in a study of blood T cell repertoires in COVID-19. Sequencing was performed with immunoSEQ multiplex PCR; in TCRdb, only in-frame clones are kept and a portion is missing. The sample holds about 200,000 clones, about 89% seen once. Material for sequencing was PBMCs or T cells enriched from blood (not recorded which). The receptor source for this set is a woman aged 18-29 years who had recovered from COVID-19.

The genes are TRBV5-1 and TRBJ2-1; TRBD2 is a possible D gene (6 bases). V was pared by 10 bases and J by 2 bases, with 25 bases between. CDR3 length equals 17 residues. Germline CDR1 reads SGHRS; CDR2 reads YFSETQ. The CDR3 here is CASSRERRGAPYNEQFF. CDR3 DNA sequence: TGCGCCTCGTCTAGAGAGCGGCGGGGCGCACCCTACAATGAGCAGTTCTTC.

This clone showed up just once. Other DNA sequences in the same sample also yield this CDR3. The CDR3 spells CASSPSGTEAFF. CDR3 DNA sequence: TGTGCCAGCAGCCCCTCCGGGACAGAAGCTTTCTTT. The chain carries TRBV5-4 and TRBJ1-1; tentative D call: TRBD1 (6 bases). V was pared by 4 bases and J by 8 bases, with 12 bases between. The germline CDR1 and CDR2 sequences are SGHNT and YYREEE (reference sequence). The CDR3 covers 12 residues.

This clone was seen a few times. V usage is TRBV7-9 and J usage is TRBJ2-1; 8 positions match TRBD1. The CDR3 has 12 amino acids. From germline, CDR1 is SEHNR and CDR2 FQNEAQ (reference sequence). The ends lost 5 bases at V and 9 bases at J; junction bases unmatched: 3. CDR3: CASSPTGVEQFF. DNA for the CDR3: TGTGCCAGCAGCCCGACAGGGGTTGAGCAGTTCTTC.

The chain joins TRBV6-5 to TRBJ1-2; D not certain. The CDR3 sequence is 14 residues long. From germline, CDR1 is MNHEY and CDR2 SVGAGI. Trimming removed 0 bases at V and 0 bases at J, with 5 bases between. CDR3 amino acids: CASSYSSTNYGYTF. CDR3 bases: TGTGCCAGCAGTTACTCGTCCACTAACTATGGCTACACCTTC.

Worth noting for this clone: The germline gene is not matched at one end of the junction; a read error may be the cause. The genes are TRBV3-1 (or the pseudogene TRBV3-2) and TRBJ2-1, with 10 bases matching TRBD2. CDR3 length: 17 residues. The germline CDR1 and CDR2 sequences are LGHDT and YNNKEL (reference sequence). CDR3 protein: CASSQSSGGLSFNEQFF. DNA for the CDR3: TGTGCCAGCAGCCAATCTAGCGGGGGCCTTTCCTTCAATGAGCAGTTCTTC.

On this clone: The identical CDR3 is also encoded by other nucleotide sequences in the sample. The CDR3 sequence: CASSPMGGSYNEQFF. CDR3 bases: TGTGCCAGCAGCCCCATGGGGGGCTCCTACAATGAGCAGTTCTTC. V usage is TRBV6-5 and J usage is TRBJ2-1; D is possibly TRBD2 (6 bases). Trimming left V 6 bases short and J 0 bases short, with 12 bases between. This CDR3 region has 15 residues. CDR1 is MNHEY and CDR2 is SVGAGI in the germline V gene.

CDR3 sequence: CASSQARSPTDTQYF. The CDR3 region has the DNA TGCGCCAGCAGCCAGGCCAGATCCCCCACAGATACGCAGTATTTT. The V and J genes are TRBV4-1 and TRBJ2-3; no reliable D call. The CDR3 sequence is 15 residues long. Germline CDR1 is MGHRA and CDR2 is YSYEKL. V was pared by 3 bases and J by 2 bases, with 12 bases between.

The CDR3 sequence is CASSVTGFYNEQFF. For the CDR3, the DNA is TGTGCCAGCAGCGTAACAGGGTTTTACAATGAGCAGTTCTTC. The rearrangement links TRBV9 to TRBJ2-1; perhaps TRBD1 as D (6 bases). The V and J ends lost 1 base and 4 bases respectively, with 9 bases between them. The length of the CDR3 is 14 residues. Germline V gene data show CDR1 as SGDLS and CDR2 as YYNGEE.

V usage is TRBV28 and J usage is TRBJ1-3; 7 nucleotides agree with TRBD1. The CDR3 is 15 residues long. Germline assignment: CDR1 MDHEN and CDR2 SYDVKM. J gave up 0 bases and V 4 bases, and 3 bases lay outside the gene matches. The CDR3 nucleotides are TGTGCCAGCAGTTCCTGGGACAGCTCTGGAAACACCATATATTTT. It is translated as CASSSWDSSGNTIYF.

This sequence joins TRBV11-2 and TRBJ2-5; 7 bases are a match to TRBD2. The germline V gene encodes CDR1 SGHAT and CDR2 FQNNGV. Unmatched junction bases numbered 2, after V lost 2 bases and J lost 2 bases. The CDR3 length is 14 residues. DNA of the CDR3: TGTGCCAGCAGCTTATCGCGGGGGCAAGAGACCCAGTACTTC. Its protein product is CASSLSRGQETQYF.

V is TRBV19 and J is TRBJ1-5, with a possible D match to TRBD1 (6 bases). CDR1 and CDR2 (germline): LNHDA, SQIVND (reference sequence). This CDR3 is built from 14 residues. The V end was cut by 6 bases, the J end by 11 bases, with 20 bases between. The CDR3 spells CASSRQVVESAQHF. The CDR3 DNA reads TGTGCCAGTAGCCGACAGGTAGTAGAATCGGCCCAGCATTTT.

The V and J genes are TRBV27 and TRBJ2-3; D might be TRBD2 (5 bases). V shed 1 base and J shed 6 bases, with 14 bases lying between them. The CDR3 contains 15 residues. The germline CDR1 and CDR2 sequences are MNHEY and SMNVEV (reference sequence). This CDR3 reads CASSLFPGDGDTQYF. CDR3 sequence (DNA): TGTGCCAGCAGTTTATTTCCCGGGGATGGGGATACGCAGTATTTT.

This chain joins TRBV4-1 and TRBJ2-7; TRBD1 might be the D (6 bases). Germline V lookup: CDR1 MGHRA, CDR2 YSYEKL. The CDR3 runs to 15 residues. V lost 0 bases, J lost 4 bases, and 13 bases lay in between. CDR3 DNA: TGCGCCAGCAGCCAAGATTATGGGGGCTGGTACGAGCAGTACTTC. Amino acids: CASSQDYGGWYEQYF.

This clone was detected a few times. The rearrangement links TRBV5-5 to TRBJ2-6; D possibly corresponds to TRBD2 (6 bases). Germline values: CDR1 SGHKS, CDR2 YYEKEE (reference sequence). The CDR3 is 12 residues long. Deletions cut 7 bases from V and 9 bases from J, with 11 bases between. In DNA form, the CDR3 reads TGTGCCAGCGCCGCGGGGAACAACGTCCTGACTTTC. This codes for CASAAGNNVLTF.

This clone was detected only once. This rearrangement joins TRBV29-1 to TRBJ1-1; D is perhaps TRBD1 (5 bases). Germline-derived CDR1 and CDR2 are SQVTM and ANQGSEA. The V and J ends lost 7 bases and 5 bases respectively, with 23 bases between them. The CDR3 length is 15 residues. The CDR3 DNA reads TGCAGCGGCTGGACCCTACAGCCTGGGGGGACTGAAGCTTTCTTT. Its translation is CSGWTLQPGGTEAFF.

V and J are TRBV19 and TRBJ2-2, with 8 bases identical to TRBD1. The length of the CDR3 is 16 residues. Per germline, CDR1 LNHDA and CDR2 SQIVND (reference sequence). V dropped 4 bases and J dropped 5; count of bases not matched to a gene: 9. CDR3 residues: CASSKVRTGGTGELFF. DNA of the CDR3: TGTGCCAGTAGTAAAGTTAGAACAGGGGGAACCGGGGAGCTGTTTTTT.

V is TRBV7-2 and J is TRBJ2-3; D is possibly TRBD1 (5 bases). V lost 1 base and J 8 bases, leaving 16 bases between the germline ends. Per germline, CDR1 SGHTA and CDR2 FQGNSA. The CDR3 length is 15 residues. DNA for the CDR3: TGTGCCAGCAGCTTAGGCAGCGCCCAGGGCGGTACGCAGTATTTT. It specifies CASSLGSAQGGTQYF.

This clone came up many times. The rearrangement joins TRBV5-6 to TRBJ1-1; D may be TRBD1 (5 bases). Germline V gene lookup returns CDR1 SGHDT and CDR2 YYEEEE. V gave up 2 bases and J gave up 11 bases, with 16 bases separating them. This CDR3 has 13 amino acids. The chain's CDR3 is CASSFPGFERAFF. The CDR3 coding sequence is TGTGCCAGCAGCTTCCCAGGGTTCGAACGGGCTTTCTTT.

The chain is built from TRBV2 and TRBJ2-7; 12 positions match TRBD2. The germline V gene encodes CDR1 SNHLY and CDR2 FYNNEI. The V and J ends lost 7 bases and 0 bases, in that order; junction bases with no gene match: 1. The CDR3 is made up of 14 amino acids. CDR3 residues: CASTGLAGSYEQYF. CDR3 coding DNA: TGTGCCAGCACGGGACTAGCGGGCTCCTACGAGCAGTACTTC.

The chain links TRBV24-1 to TRBJ1-2; no reliable D call. The germline V gene has CDR1 KGHDR and CDR2 SFDVKD. This CDR3 contains 12 residues. V was shortened by 4 bases and J by 6 bases, with 8 bases between the two germline ends. CDR3 coding DNA: TGTGCCACCAGTGACAGACTGGATGGCTACACCTTC. Its translation: CATSDRLDGYTF.

The V and J genes are TRBV27 and TRBJ1-4; 10 bases are shared with TRBD1. The CDR3 is 16 amino acids. V lost 1 base to trimming and J lost 5 bases; unmatched junction nucleotides: 4. The germline V gene has CDR1 MNHEY and CDR2 SMNVEV (reference sequence). The CDR3 bases are TGTGCCAGCAGTTTATTCCAGGACAGGGGGAATGAAAAACTGTTTTTT. Its translation: CASSLFQDRGNEKLFF.

The V call is TRBV10-2, the J call TRBJ1-6; 10 bases agree with TRBD1. This CDR3 has 15 amino acids. The germline V gene has CDR1 WSHSY and CDR2 SAAADI. The J segment lost 8 bases and the V segment lost 6 bases, leaving 7 bases of the junction unmatched. CDR3 residues: CASRIPGTGDSPLHF. Written as DNA, the CDR3 is TGCGCCAGCAGGATACCCGGGACAGGGGATTCACCCCTCCACTTT.

V usage is TRBV9 and J usage is TRBJ1-1; 7 bases match TRBD1. The CDR3 loop spans 12 amino acids. Germline lookup yields CDR1 SGDLS and CDR2 YYNGEE. The V gene end was trimmed by 5 bases and the J gene end by 5 bases; junction bases not matched to a gene: 3. Here the CDR3 reads CASSPDRTEAFF. The DNA of the CDR3 is TGTGCCAGCAGTCCGGACAGGACTGAAGCTTTCTTT.

This clone was seen only once. The chain uses TRBV6-1 and TRBJ1-6, with 9 bases fitting TRBD1. V gave up 1 base and J gave up 1 base; unmatched junction bases: 5. Germline V gene data show CDR1 as MNHNS and CDR2 as SASEGT. The CDR3 has 18 residues. The CDR3 bases are TGTGCCAGCAGTGAAGACGGGACAGGGAGGTCCTATAATTCACCCCTCCACTTT. Translating gives CASSEDGTGRSYNSPLHF.

J is TRBJ1-2 and V is TRBV5-5; 8 nucleotides align to TRBD1. CDR1 and CDR2 (germline): SGHKS, YYEKEE (reference sequence). The V gene end was trimmed by 3 bases and the J gene end by 8 bases; junction bases not matched to a gene: 18. The CDR3 runs 17 residues. The CDR3: CASSSIGQGALGRGYTF. In nucleotides, the CDR3 is TGTGCCAGCAGCTCGATTGGACAGGGAGCGCTCGGCCGCGGCTACACCTTC.